Listed below are T cell receptor beta chains from one sample, sequenced in a study of T cell repertoires in cytomegalovirus infection. Each CDR3 protein gets one entry after TCRdb re-called the reads with MiXCR. This sample has more than 300,000 distinct CDR3 sequences; about a third occur once, and the top ten carry roughly 14%. Antigens of these TCRs are unknown. The sequencing used cultured PBMCs, collected from culture after CMV antigen stimulation. These receptors were collected from a human donor in good health (CMV status not recorded). Some clones in this sample may be carry-over from other donors' samples. Each CDR3 is given with its conserved first and last residue. A D gene is named only where the DNA matches it firmly. Only some rows state a clone size, as once, few, many or a class for expanded clones.

d_call,j_call,clone_size,v_call,cdr3_aa,cdr3_nt
.,TRBJ1-1,.,TRBV28,CASRHGGGASEAFF,TGTGCCAGCAGACACGGCGGGGGCGCGAGTGAAGCTTTCTTT
.,TRBJ1-2,.,TRBV15,CATSRDRVSYGYTF,TGTGCCACCAGCAGAGATAGGGTTTCCTATGGCTACACCTTC
.,TRBJ1-2,.,TRBV5-1,CASSAVDGLGYTF,TGCGCCAGCAGCGCCGTGGACGGACTTGGCTACACCTTC
TRBD2,TRBJ2-3,.,TRBV24-1,CATSDSQGTSGTDTQYF,TGTGCCACCAGTGATTCCCAGGGGACTAGCGGCACAGATACGCAGTATTTT
.,TRBJ2-1,few,TRBV7-2,CASSLVNSGEQFF,TGTGCCAGCAGCTTAGTAAACAGTGGTGAGCAGTTCTTC
.,TRBJ1-6,.,TRBV27,CASRAYFDSPLHF,TGTGCCAGCAGGGCGTATTTTGATTCACCCCTCCACTTT
.,TRBJ1-5,.,TRBV19,CASSMPGSGNQPQHF,TGTGCCAGTAGTATGCCAGGGTCTGGCAATCAGCCCCAGCATTTT
TRBD1,TRBJ1-1,.,TRBV5-4,CASSLNRGLEAFF,TGTGCCAGCAGTCTAAACAGGGGGTTGGAAGCTTTCTTT
.,TRBJ2-1,.,TRBV7-3,CASSPGYSRRSYNEQFF,TGTGCCAGCAGCCCCGGTTATAGCCGAAGGTCCTACAATGAGCAGTTCTTC
.,TRBJ1-5,many,TRBV6-1,CASSTTLRQPQHF,TGTGCCAGCAGTACTACTTTACGTCAGCCCCAGCATTTT
TRBD2,TRBJ2-3,few,TRBV20-1,CSAVAGGVRTDTQYF,TGCAGTGCTGTAGCGGGAGGTGTTAGGACAGATACGCAGTATTTT
.,TRBJ2-2,.,TRBV28,CASSPGHRAGELFF,TGTGCCAGCAGCCCGGGACATAGGGCCGGGGAGCTGTTTTTT
.,TRBJ2-2,.,TRBV18,CASSPPSLGSTGELFF,TGTGCCAGCTCACCACCGTCCCTCGGTAGCACCGGGGAGCTGTTTTTT
.,TRBJ2-7,.,TRBV19,CASSSVPWEQYF,TGTGCCAGTAGTAGCGTTCCATGGGAGCAGTACTTC
.,TRBJ2-5,few,TRBV14,CASSQDNGVYQETQYF,TGTGCCAGCAGCCAAGATAATGGTGTGTACCAAGAGACCCAGTACTTC
.,TRBJ2-1,few,TRBV7-9,CASSPPGEVSYNEQFF,TGTGCCAGCAGCCCCCCGGGGGAGGTCTCCTACAATGAGCAGTTCTTC
.,TRBJ2-1,.,TRBV4-1,CASSQVHRSSYNEQFF,TGCGCCAGCAGCCAAGTCCACAGGAGCTCCTACAATGAGCAGTTCTTC
TRBD1,TRBJ2-5,.,TRBV29-1,CSADVGQGAGETQYF,TGCAGCGCTGATGTCGGACAGGGGGCAGGAGAGACCCAGTACTTC
.,TRBJ1-5,.,TRBV4-1,CASSQVRGNQAQHF,TGCGCCAGCAGCCAAGTAAGGGGTAATCAGGCCCAGCATTTT
.,TRBJ1-2,few,TRBV7-6,CASSLTPQDLGYTF,TGTGCCAGCAGCTTAACCCCACAGGACTTAGGCTACACCTTC
TRBD1,TRBJ2-1,few,TRBV6-1,CASRPLGQGINEQFF,TGTGCCAGCAGACCTCTGGGACAGGGGATTAATGAGCAGTTCTTC
.,TRBJ2-7,few,TRBV20-1,CSASPQQGNEQYF,TGCAGTGCTAGCCCACAACAGGGAAACGAGCAGTACTTC
.,TRBJ1-1,.,TRBV10-3,CAISGLYGENTEAFF,TGTGCCATCAGCGGCCTTTACGGGGAGAACACTGAAGCTTTCTTT
TRBD2,TRBJ2-5,few,TRBV10-2,CASSHTGGVQETQYF,TGCGCCAGCAGTCACACCGGGGGGGTCCAAGAGACCCAGTACTTC
TRBD2,TRBJ2-2,.,TRBV7-2,CASRSGRTNTGELFF,TGTGCCAGCAGATCCGGGAGGACGAACACCGGGGAGCTGTTTTTT
TRBD1,TRBJ2-7,few,TRBV6-1,CASRTQGRFDEQYF,TGTGCCAGCAGAACACAGGGGCGTTTCGACGAGCAGTACTTC
.,TRBJ1-5,.,TRBV7-2,CASSDTNQPQHF,TGTGCCAGCAGTGACACTAATCAGCCCCAGCATTTT
.,TRBJ1-2,.,TRBV4-1,CASSEETRRGYTF,TGCGCCAGCAGCGAAGAGACTCGGAGAGGCTACACCTTC
.,TRBJ2-2,few,TRBV7-2,CASSLVRGASTGELFF,TGTGCCAGCAGCTTAGTTCGAGGGGCGTCAACCGGGGAGCTGTTTTTT
.,TRBJ1-1,many,TRBV7-2,CASSLTGHTEAFF,TGTGCCAGCAGCTTAACGGGGCACACTGAAGCTTTCTTT
TRBD2,TRBJ2-7,few,TRBV20-1,CSAGREPSGNYEQYF,TGCAGTGCTGGGAGGGAACCTAGCGGTAATTACGAGCAGTACTTC
TRBD1,TRBJ2-1,.,TRBV23-1,CASTKPGQDYNEQFF,TGCGCCAGCACCAAACCGGGACAGGACTACAATGAGCAGTTCTTC
TRBD1,TRBJ1-1,many,TRBV11-3,CASSLIDRDKAFF,TGTGCCAGCAGCTTAATCGACAGGGATAAAGCTTTCTTT
TRBD1,TRBJ2-7,few,TRBV6-2/TRBV6-3,CASTETGGLVEQYF,TGTGCCAGCACCGAGACAGGGGGCTTAGTCGAGCAGTACTTC
TRBD2,TRBJ2-1,.,TRBV19,CASSIELGTSGHGAGNEQFF,TGTGCCAGTAGTATAGAACTGGGGACTAGCGGCCACGGAGCGGGCAATGAGCAGTTCTTC
TRBD2,TRBJ2-1,.,TRBV7-4,CASSLALSAGGYNEQFF,TGTGCCAGCAGCTTAGCGCTTTCAGCGGGAGGCTACAATGAGCAGTTCTTC
TRBD2,TRBJ2-3,few,TRBV19,CASSSRLTSGTDTQYF,TGTGCCAGTAGTTCTAGGCTCACTAGCGGCACAGATACGCAGTATTTT
.,TRBJ1-2,few,TRBV28,CASSPGHGYTF,TGTGCCAGCAGCCCGGGACATGGCTACACCTTC
TRBD1,TRBJ1-5,.,TRBV28,CASSRWVGGTTSNQPQHF,TGTGCCAGCAGCCGCTGGGTAGGGGGCACGACAAGCAATCAGCCCCAGCATTTT
.,TRBJ1-2,.,TRBV29-1,CSVEDLGYTF,TGCAGCGTTGAAGATTTAGGCTACACCTTC
.,TRBJ2-2,.,TRBV20-1,CSATETIPGELFF,TGCAGTGCTACCGAGACGATTCCAGGGGAGCTGTTTTTT
TRBD2,TRBJ2-2,.,TRBV10-3,CAIGNLWTSGANTGELFF,TGTGCCATCGGGAACTTGTGGACTAGCGGGGCGAACACCGGGGAGCTGTTTTTT